These 2 T cell receptor beta chains were all obtained from the same sample, sequenced in a study of vaccination effects on CD4 cells after COVID-19. With the ViraFEST assay, the study expanded antigen-specific CD4+ T cells using viral peptide pools, then sequenced them. Once cultured for 9 to 11 days, the cells underwent separation to obtain CD4+ T cells. Everyone in the study got two shots of either the BNT162b2 or mRNA-1273 vaccine. This table comes from immunoSEQ multiplex PCR, and its TCRdb copy is limited to in-frame clones, with some not included. The sample has about 22,000 clones; about three quarters are singletons. Their recognized antigens are unknown. Specimen: CD4+ T cells from PBMCs cultured with HCoV-NL63 spike peptides, collected after COVID-19 vaccination. The receptors derive from a human donor who received a COVID-19 vaccine.

The chain joins TRBV7-2 to TRBJ2-2; D might be TRBD1 (7 bases). This CDR3 spans 16 amino acids. Germline assignment: CDR1 SGHTA and CDR2 FQGNSA. The V and J ends lost 3 bases and 2 bases respectively, with 13 bases between them. CDR3 sequence: CASSFRQGGNTGELFF. The DNA for the CDR3 is TGTGCCAGCAGCTTCAGACAGGGAGGAAACACCGGGGAGCTGTTTTTT.

This clone was found once. V gene TRBV5-1 combines with J gene TRBJ2-3; 8 bases match TRBD2. The CDR3 covers 15 residues. Unmatched junction bases numbered 7, after V lost 5 bases and J lost 2 bases. CDR1 and CDR2 (germline): SGHRS, YFSETQ. Written as DNA, the CDR3 is TGCGCCAGCAGTCTCTATAGCGGGAACACAGATACGCAGTATTTT. This sequence encodes CASSLYSGNTDTQYF.